A selection of T cell receptor beta chains follows, all from one sample in a study of Graves' ophthalmopathy and Graves' hyperthyroidism. TCRdb called the multiplex PCR reads again in MiXCR, with one record for every CDR3 protein. The sample shows under 350,000 distinct CDR3 sequences, 17% of them seen only once. The sample taken for sequencing was peripheral blood. The source is an adult man with Graves' ophthalmopathy. Both conserved end residues are part of each CDR3. The D gene is left open where the match is weak. A row's size may be missing; if present it is once, few, many or a size class.

D	V	J	length	size	CDR3	DNA
TRBD2	TRBV11-2	TRBJ2-7	16	many	CASSRGAGGGIYEQYF	TGTGCCAGCAGCCGAGGGGCGGGCGGGGGGATATACGAGCAGTACTTC
TRBD1	TRBV7-8	TRBJ1-6	18	few	CVSSKNWEGTGGNSPLHF	TGTGTCAGCAGCAAAAACTGGGAGGGGACAGGGGGTAATTCACCCCTCCACTTT
.	TRBV25-1	TRBJ1-2	12	many	CASSGGFYGYTF	TGTGCCAGCAGTGGAGGGTTCTATGGCTACACCTTC
.	TRBV28	TRBJ1-1	14	many	CASGGTGWNTEAFF	TGTGCCAGTGGGGGCACAGGGTGGAACACTGAAGCTTTCTTT
TRBD1	TRBV11-1	TRBJ1-5	16	many	CASSLGKPGGDQPQHF	TGTGCCAGCAGCTTAGGAAAGCCAGGGGGCGATCAGCCCCAGCATTTT
.	TRBV7-3	TRBJ1-6	14	.	CASSLDGNNSPLHF	TGTGCCAGCAGCTTGGACGGAAATAATTCACCCCTCCACTTT
TRBD1	TRBV30	TRBJ2-7	11	.	CAWSVGGGQYF	TGTGCCTGGAGTGTAGGGGGCGGGCAGTACTTC
.	TRBV12-3/TRBV12-4	TRBJ2-2	13	many	CASSSIDSGELFF	TGTGCCAGCAGCTCGATAGATTCCGGGGAGCTGTTTTTT
.	TRBV5-1	TRBJ1-1	14	many	CASSSRTHNTEAFF	TGCGCCAGCAGCTCACGGACCCATAACACTGAAGCTTTCTTT
TRBD2	TRBV7-2	TRBJ2-5	13	many	CASSFAGGETQYF	TGTGCCAGCAGCTTTGCGGGGGGAGAGACCCAGTACTTC
TRBD2	TRBV3-1	TRBJ2-7	16	few	CASSQAGGRPSYEQYF	TGTGCCAGCAGCCAAGCCGGCGGGAGGCCCTCCTACGAGCAGTACTTC
.	TRBV7-8	TRBJ2-5	14	many	CASSPPGRGETQYF	TGTGCCAGCAGCCCTCCTGGGAGGGGGGAGACCCAGTACTTC
.	TRBV6-5	TRBJ2-5	13	many	CASRGGGIETQYF	TGTGCCAGCAGGGGAGGGGGCATCGAGACCCAGTACTTC
TRBD1	TRBV12-3/TRBV12-4	TRBJ1-2	13	many	CASSDRDPSGYTF	TGTGCCAGCAGTGACAGGGACCCAAGTGGCTACACCTTC
.	TRBV28	TRBJ1-1	16	many	CASTPGPIYGATEAFF	TGTGCCAGCACCCCCGGCCCCATTTACGGTGCCACTGAAGCTTTCTTT
TRBD2	TRBV4-2	TRBJ2-2	16	many	CASSQDIAGNTGELFF	TGTGCCAGCAGCCAAGATATAGCGGGGAACACCGGGGAGCTGTTTTTT
TRBD1	TRBV20-1	TRBJ2-7	12	many	CSRDSPTAEQYF	TGCAGCCGGGACAGTCCGACCGCCGAGCAGTACTTC
.	TRBV6-1	TRBJ1-2	16	.	CASSTPRGRGAYGYTF	TGTGCCAGCAGTACCCCCCGGGGCCGAGGGGCCTATGGCTACACCTTC
.	TRBV6-5	TRBJ1-1	13	many	CASSYLGPEEAFF	TGTGCCAGCAGTTACTTGGGCCCCGAGGAAGCTTTCTTT
.	TRBV28	TRBJ1-5	14	.	CASKGPYSNQPQHF	TGTGCCAGCAAAGGACCGTATAGCAATCAGCCCCAGCATTTT
.	TRBV4-2	TRBJ1-1	14	many	CASSQGGAGFGAFF	TGTGCCAGCAGCCAAGGGGGAGCAGGGTTTGGGGCTTTCTTT
TRBD2	TRBV11-3	TRBJ2-3	15	many	CASSEGLAGGNTQYF	TGTGCCAGCAGCGAGGGACTAGCGGGAGGTAATACGCAGTATTTT
.	TRBV18	TRBJ2-7	14	.	CASSPLDGTYEQYF	TGTGCCAGCTCACCATTAGACGGAACCTACGAGCAGTACTTC
.	TRBV12-3/TRBV12-4	TRBJ1-6	14	many	CASSKEGGNSPLHF	TGTGCCAGCAGTAAGGAAGGGGGAAATTCACCCCTCCACTTT
.	TRBV20-1	TRBJ1-5	14	many	CSATTRASNQPQHF	TGCAGTGCTACGACTAGGGCTAGCAATCAGCCCCAGCATTTT
TRBD2	TRBV20-1	TRBJ2-3	15	many	CSASPLAGAADTQYF	TGCAGTGCTAGCCCACTAGCGGGAGCGGCAGATACGCAGTATTTT
TRBD1	TRBV7-3	TRBJ2-2	16	many	CASSPLGRTGTGELFF	TGTGCCAGCAGCCCCCTGGGGCGGACAGGGACCGGGGAGCTGTTTTTT
TRBD2	TRBV6-1	TRBJ2-7	15	many	CASSGTSGGFYEQYF	TGTGCCAGCAGCGGAACTAGCGGGGGGTTTTACGAGCAGTACTTC
.	TRBV18	TRBJ2-5	14	many	CASYPGTNQETQYF	TGTGCCAGCTACCCCGGGACAAATCAAGAGACCCAGTACTTC
TRBD1	TRBV7-9	TRBJ2-5	14	many	CASSLDRGSETQYF	TGTGCCAGCAGCCTGGACAGGGGATCAGAGACCCAGTACTTC
.	TRBV11-2	TRBJ2-7	15	many	CASSNLRVSTYEQYF	TGTGCCAGCAGCAACCTCAGGGTTTCAACCTACGAGCAGTACTTC
TRBD1	TRBV5-6	TRBJ1-1	15	many	CASSRTRTGNTEAFF	TGTGCCAGCAGCAGGACTAGGACAGGGAACACTGAAGCTTTCTTT
TRBD1	TRBV5-1	TRBJ2-2	15	few	CASSSRDRGTGELFF	TGCGCCAGCAGCTCCCGGGACAGGGGCACCGGGGAGCTGTTTTTT
.	TRBV3-1	TRBJ1-2	12	many	CASSNRVRGYTF	TGTGCCAGCAGCAACAGGGTCCGGGGCTACACCTTC
TRBD1	TRBV6-1	TRBJ1-2	14	many	CASSGDRGGYGYTF	TGTGCCAGCAGTGGTGACAGGGGCGGCTATGGCTACACCTTC
TRBD1	TRBV27	TRBJ2-2	13	many	CASREGAPGELFF	TGTGCCAGCAGAGAGGGGGCCCCCGGGGAGCTGTTTTTT
TRBD1	TRBV11-1	TRBJ2-7	16	many	CASSHHYRDRGREQYF	TGTGCCAGCAGCCACCACTACCGGGACAGGGGACGGGAGCAGTACTTC
.	TRBV6-1	TRBJ1-1	11	.	CASSDQVWAFF	TGTGCCAGCAGTGACCAAGTGTGGGCTTTCTTT
.	TRBV27	TRBJ1-1	15	many	CASSLVSDSNTEAFF	TGTGCCAGCAGTTTAGTTTCAGATTCCAACACTGAAGCTTTCTTT
.	TRBV30	TRBJ2-7	11	many	CAWRSTAEQYF	TGTGCCTGGCGGTCAACCGCCGAGCAGTACTTC
.	TRBV19	TRBJ2-5	14	few	CASSPDGAFQTQYF	TGTGCTAGTAGTCCAGACGGTGCGTTTCAGACCCAGTACTTC
.	TRBV11-1	TRBJ2-7	16	many	CASSHQGGTTAYEQYF	TGTGCCAGCAGCCATCAAGGGGGGACTACAGCCTACGAGCAGTACTTC
.	TRBV12-3/TRBV12-4	TRBJ2-7	13	many	CASSASRIYEQYF	TGTGCCAGCAGTGCTTCTAGAATCTACGAGCAGTACTTC
.	TRBV11-2	TRBJ2-6	16	many	CASSFMVMAGANVLTF	TGTGCCAGCAGCTTCATGGTAATGGCTGGGGCCAACGTCCTGACTTTC